Below, 24 T cell receptor beta chains from the same sample are listed, as sequenced in a study of glioma-infiltrating T cells after dendritic cell vaccination. Time point of the sample: after dendritic cell vaccination, including at tumor progression/relapse. Clones were sequenced by immunoSEQ multiplex PCR, and TCRdb holds only the in-frame ones, with some missing. The sample consists of roughly 80,000 clones, about nine tenths of them appearing once. The material was blood, obtained after dendritic cell vaccination. The receptors were sampled from a human donor with glioblastoma.

The chain has TRBV5-1 and TRBJ2-6, with D perhaps matching TRBD1 (6 bases). Germline values: CDR1 SGHRS, CDR2 YFSETQ. V was cut by 3 bases and J by 2 bases, with 9 bases left in between. CDR3 length: 15 residues. The CDR3 is CASSSSGAGANVLTF. CDR3 nucleotide sequence: TGCGCCAGCAGCTCGTCAGGGGCTGGGGCCAACGTCCTGACTTTC. The full variable domain, with the rest looked up from reference TRBV5-1 and TRBJ2-6, is KAGVTQTPRYLIKTRGQQVTLSCSPISGHRSVSWYQQTPGQGLQFLFEYFSETQRNKGNFPGRFSGRQFSNSRSEMNVSTLELGDSALYLCASSSSGAGANVLTFGAGSRLTVL.

This chain connects TRBV5-1 to TRBJ1-5, with D maybe TRBD1 (5 bases). V was clipped by 0 bases and J by 9 bases, with 19 bases between them. In germline, CDR1 is SGHRS, CDR2 YFSETQ. The CDR3 consists of 16 residues. The CDR3 spells CASSLGMVGASGPQHF. The CDR3 nucleotides are TGCGCCAGCAGCTTGGGAATGGTTGGGGCGTCCGGGCCCCAGCATTTT.

The chain links TRBV30 to TRBJ1-1, with a weak D call TRBD1 (6 bases). Germline loops: CDR1 GTSNPN, CDR2 SVGIG (reference sequence). CDR3 size: 11 residues. V gave up 6 bases and J gave up 10 bases, with 15 bases separating them. CDR3 coding DNA: TGTGCCTGCTCAGGGGAAGTAGGAGCTTTCTTT. Residues: CACSGEVGAFF.

V usage is TRBV5-6 and J usage is TRBJ1-5, with 7 bases lining up with TRBD1. Germline CDR1 is SGHDT and CDR2 is YYEEEE. The CDR3 consists of 14 residues. Losses at the gene ends were 4 bases for V and 4 bases for J; bases not matched to a gene: 5. The CDR3 spells CASSGNRGNQPQHF. CDR3 DNA: TGTGCCAGCAGCGGAAACAGGGGTAATCAGCCCCAGCATTTT.

V is TRBV5-1 and J is TRBJ2-3; D perhaps matches TRBD2 (6 bases). In germline, CDR1 is SGHRS, CDR2 YFSETQ. This CDR3 region has 14 residues. With 0 bases removed from V and 4 bases from J, the gap between germline ends came to 9 bases. The DNA of the CDR3 is TGCGCCAGCAGCTTGGCCACGGGAGCAGATACGCAGTATTTT. Translation: CASSLATGADTQYF.

This chain links TRBV11-2 with TRBJ2-5, with 11 bases identical to TRBD2. In germline, CDR1 is SGHAT, CDR2 FQNNGV. The trim removed 6 bases at V and 13 bases at J, leaving 10 bases unmatched. The CDR3 is made up of 13 amino acids. This CDR3 is CASSRASGGTTYF. Written as DNA, the CDR3 is TGTGCCAGCAGTAGAGCTAGCGGGGGGACCACGTACTTC.

This rearrangement joins TRBV10-3 to TRBJ2-2; TRBD2 agrees at 9 bases. The CDR3 is 16 amino acids. V was pared by 8 bases and J by 2 bases, with 9 bases of the junction left unmatched. Per the germline V gene, CDR1 is ENHRY and CDR2 is SYGVKD. CDR3 bases: TGTGCCATCGGGGGCGGGGGGGCTTCAAACACCGGGGAGCTGTTTTTT. Its protein is CAIGGGGASNTGELFF.

The chain links TRBV29-1 to TRBJ2-7, with D tentatively TRBD1 (6 bases). Germline V gene data show CDR1 as SQVTM and CDR2 as ANQGSEA. This CDR3 contains 13 residues. The ends were cut back, 5 bases at V and 0 bases at J, with 11 bases in the middle. The CDR3 protein is CSVPGTYSYEQYF. The CDR3 DNA reads TGCAGCGTTCCCGGGACATACTCCTACGAGCAGTACTTC.

This clone was seen more than once but under ten times. This chain joins TRBV19 and TRBJ1-2; the D is unclear. V was trimmed by 1 base and J by 1 base, leaving 7 bases between them. Germline-derived CDR1 and CDR2 are LNHDA and SQIVND (reference sequence). This CDR3 is built from 14 residues. The CDR3: CASSIGAGNYGYTF. The DNA for the CDR3 is TGTGCCAGTAGTATAGGCGCGGGTAACTATGGCTACACCTTC.

This clone is a singleton in its sample. The chain employs TRBV6-1 and TRBJ2-7; 9 nucleotides line up with TRBD2. This CDR3 has 12 amino acids. Germline lookup yields CDR1 MNHNS and CDR2 SASEGT. V was pared by 6 bases and J by 7 bases, with 4 bases of the junction left unmatched. In nucleotides, the CDR3 is TGTGCCAGCAGAACCACTAGCGGGGAGCAGTACTTC. Its translation: CASRTTSGEQYF.

V is TRBV5-5 and J is TRBJ1-1; D remains ambiguous. The CDR3 has 12 residues. Trimming removed 5 bases from V and 0 bases from J, with 5 bases in between. Per germline, CDR1 SGHKS and CDR2 YYEKEE (reference sequence). CDR3 sequence: CASSYMNTEAFF. The DNA of the CDR3 is TGTGCCAGCAGTTATATGAACACTGAAGCTTTCTTT.

This clone was counted once. The J gene is TRBJ2-2, the V gene TRBV18; 8 positions agree with TRBD1. Per the germline V gene, CDR1 is KGHSH and CDR2 is LQKENI. V was clipped by 2 bases and J by 8 bases; unmatched bases: 4. This CDR3 region has 14 residues. For the CDR3, the DNA is TGTGCCAGCTCACCATCGGACAGGGCAGGGGAGCTGTTTTTT. Its translation: CASSPSDRAGELFF.

The rearrangement joins TRBV5-1 to TRBJ2-1; 9 nucleotides match TRBD1. The germline CDR1 and CDR2 sequences are SGHRS and YFSETQ. The CDR3 loop spans 16 amino acids. Trimming took 2 bases from V and 0 from J; bases not matched to a gene: 3. CDR3 bases: TGCGCCAGCAGCTTCGGGACAGGGAGCTCCTACAATGAGCAGTTCTTC. Amino acids: CASSFGTGSSYNEQFF.

This chain connects TRBV5-6 to TRBJ2-3; D possibly corresponds to TRBD2 (5 bases). The V end was cut by 1 base, the J end by 3 bases, with 15 bases between. The CDR3 consists of 16 residues. Germline values: CDR1 SGHDT, CDR2 YYEEEE. The CDR3 sequence is CASSLRLAILTDTQYF. The CDR3 DNA reads as TGTGCCAGCAGCTTGCGGCTAGCAATATTAACAGATACGCAGTATTTT.

The chain carries TRBV19 and TRBJ2-6, with TRBD1 matching over 7 bases. The J segment lost 0 bases and the V segment lost 6 bases, leaving 5 bases of the junction unmatched. The CDR3 totals 16 residues. Per the germline V gene, CDR1 is LNHDA and CDR2 is SQIVND (reference sequence). Here the CDR3 DNA reads TGTGCCAGTAGACGACAGGGAGACTCTGGGGCCAACGTCCTGACTTTC. Translation gives CASRRQGDSGANVLTF.

V usage is TRBV15 and J usage is TRBJ2-7; the match to TRBD1 covers 8 bases. This CDR3 has 14 residues. The germline V gene encodes CDR1 LNHNV and CDR2 YYDKDF (reference sequence). V was clipped by 1 base and J by 5 bases; unmatched bases: 4. CDR3 sequence reads: CATSRGGQGNEQYF. The CDR3 DNA reads as TGTGCCACCAGCAGAGGAGGACAGGGAAACGAGCAGTACTTC.

This clone came up once. The V gene is TRBV5-8, the J gene TRBJ2-1, with 8 bases identical to TRBD1. Germline V gene sequence: CDR1 SGHTS, CDR2 YDEGEE. With 6 bases clipped from V and 8 bases from J, the junction kept 16 bases outside the gene matches. The CDR3 consists of 16 residues. The CDR3 sequence is CASTRRGQGAWDEQFF. The CDR3 DNA follows: TGTGCCAGCACCAGGAGGGGTCAGGGGGCCTGGGATGAGCAGTTCTTC.

V is TRBV27 and J is TRBJ1-6; 8 nucleotides agree with TRBD1. V gave up 8 bases and J gave up 7 bases; unmatched junction bases: 7. Germline CDR1 reads MNHEY; CDR2 reads SMNVEV (reference sequence). The CDR3 extends over 14 amino acids. For the CDR3, the DNA is TGTGCCAGCCATTCGGGACAGGAAAATTCACCCCTCCACTTT. Amino acid sequence: CASHSGQENSPLHF.

The CDR3 sequence is CASSLTGIYSNQPQHF. CDR3 sequence (DNA): TGTGCCAGTAGTCTAACAGGAATCTATAGCAATCAGCCCCAGCATTTT. This chain uses TRBV19 with TRBJ1-5; a possible D gene is TRBD1 (5 bases). V was pared by 5 bases and J by 0 bases, with 14 bases between. Germline values: CDR1 LNHDA, CDR2 SQIVND (reference sequence). The CDR3 consists of 16 residues. Drawing the rest from reference TRBV19 and TRBJ1-5, the complete variable domain is DGGITQSPKYLFRKEGQNVTLSCEQNLNHDAMYWYRQDPGQGLRLIYYSQIVNDFQKGDIAEGYSVSREKKESFPLTVTSAQKNPTAFYLCASSLTGIYSNQPQHFGDGTRLSIL.

V gene TRBV10-1 combines with J gene TRBJ1-5; D possibly corresponds to TRBD1 (6 bases). This CDR3 is 16 amino acids long. CDR1 and CDR2 from the germline V gene are WNHNN and SYGVQD (reference sequence). Trimming removed 0 bases at V and 0 bases at J, with 9 bases between. For the CDR3, the DNA is TGCGCCAGCAGTGAGTCGACAGGCCATAGCAATCAGCCCCAGCATTTT. Protein sequence: CASSESTGHSNQPQHF.

The V gene is TRBV5-1, the J gene TRBJ1-1; 7 bases are shared with TRBD1. Germline CDR1 SGHRS, CDR2 YFSETQ. The CDR3 length is 14 residues. The ends lost 1 base at V and 5 bases at J; junction bases unmatched: 5. The CDR3 DNA follows: TGCGCCAGCAGCTTGAACCAGGGGGAAACTGAAGCTTTCTTT. Translated: CASSLNQGETEAFF.

The rearrangement links TRBV7-2 to TRBJ2-7; 8 bases align to TRBD2. The trim removed 4 bases at V and 4 bases at J, leaving 12 bases unmatched. The CDR3 is made up of 16 amino acids. Germline values: CDR1 SGHTA, CDR2 FQGNSA. Here the CDR3 DNA reads TGTGCCAGCAGCTCACCGAGGAGCGGGAGTTTGTACGAGCAGTACTTC. This sequence encodes CASSSPRSGSLYEQYF.

The rearrangement links TRBV7-9 to TRBJ1-5; 7 bases are shared with TRBD1. Looked up from germline, CDR1 is SEHNR and CDR2 is FQNEAQ (reference sequence). The CDR3 has 17 amino acids. The ends lost 0 bases at V and 4 bases at J; junction bases unmatched: 9. The chain's CDR3 is CASSLARDSQRNQPQHF. The DNA for the CDR3 is TGTGCCAGCAGCTTAGCGCGGGACAGTCAAAGGAATCAGCCCCAGCATTTT.

This chain links TRBV7-8 with TRBJ1-2; 10 bases are shared with TRBD1. The V gene's germline CDR1 is SGHVS and CDR2 FQNEAQ. CDR3 length: 15 amino acids. Losses at the gene ends were 3 bases for V and 6 bases for J; bases not matched to a gene: 7. Written as DNA, the CDR3 is TGTGCCAGCAGCTTGACTACGGGACAGGGGAATGGCTACACCTTC. Its protein product is CASSLTTGQGNGYTF.